These 7 T cell receptor beta chains were sequenced from one sample in a study of T cell responses to AZD1222 COVID-19 vaccine. Clones were sequenced by immunoSEQ multiplex PCR, and TCRdb holds only the in-frame ones, with some missing. The table has under 110,000 clones, just over 90% seen once. The sequenced sample was peripheral blood, obtained on day 0 of AZD1222 vaccination. These receptors were collected from an adult in good health.

A single count supports this clone. One end of the junction varies from germline; a read error may be responsible. The chain is built from TRBV7-9 and TRBJ1-2, with D possibly TRBD1 on 6 matching bases. This CDR3 region has 15 residues. The germline V gene has CDR1 SEHNR and CDR2 FQNEAQ (reference sequence). CDR3 in amino acids: CASTLTGLSYYGYTF. The DNA for the CDR3 is TGTGCCAGCACCTTAACAGGGCTCTCCTACTATGGCTACACCTTC.

This chain joins TRBV9 and TRBJ1-2; D remains ambiguous. The CDR3 covers 14 residues. Germline CDR1 and CDR2: SGDLS and YYNGEE. V was cut by 0 bases and J by 3 bases, with 9 bases left in between. CDR3: CASSVAPEHYGYTF. The DNA of the CDR3 is TGTGCCAGCAGCGTAGCGCCAGAACACTATGGCTACACCTTC.

This clone was seen a few times. V gene TRBV5-1 combines with J gene TRBJ2-5, with a tentative D call TRBD2 (6 bases). The V end was cut by 2 bases, the J end by 4 bases, with 9 bases between. CDR3 length equals 13 residues. The germline CDR1 and CDR2 sequences are SGHRS and YFSETQ. The CDR3: CASSFMGGETQYF. DNA for the CDR3: TGCGCCAGCAGCTTCATGGGGGGAGAGACCCAGTACTTC.

The V call is TRBV5-1, the J call TRBJ2-5; 8 bases are shared with TRBD2. This CDR3 has 16 amino acids. Germline CDR1 is SGHRS and CDR2 is YFSETQ. Trimming removed 3 bases from V and 3 bases from J; junction bases left unmatched: 10. The CDR3 here is CASSSLDSGGKETQYF. DNA for the CDR3: TGCGCCAGCAGCTCCCTCGACAGCGGGGGTAAAGAGACCCAGTACTTC.

DNA of the CDR3: TGTGCCAGCAGCCACTTCTCAGGGATCCGAGGGGAAGCTTTCTTT. Encoded protein: CASSHFSGIRGEAFF. V is TRBV14 and J is TRBJ1-1, with a weak D call TRBD1 (5 bases). Germline CDR1 SGHDN, CDR2 FVKESK. V lost 3 bases, J lost 8 bases, and 19 bases lay in between. The CDR3 runs 15 residues. Full variable domain (missing parts from reference TRBV14 and TRBJ1-1): EAGVTQFPSHSVIEKGQTVTLRCDPISGHDNLYWYRRVMGKEIKFLLHFVKESKQDESGMPNNRFLAERTGGTYSTLKVQPAELEDSGVYFCASSHFSGIRGEAFFGQGTRLTVV.

This clone was counted a few times. The junction differs from germline at one of its ends, possibly a read error. CDR3: CASSSERVQLYF. CDR3 sequence (DNA): TGTGCCAGCAGCTCAGAACGGGTACAACTTTACTTT. The rearrangement joins TRBV9 to TRBJ1-1; no definite D call. CDR1 SGDLS and CDR2 YYNGEE come from the germline V gene. The CDR3 covers 12 residues. Full variable domain (rest looked up from reference TRBV9 and TRBJ1-1): DSGVTQTPKHLITATGQRVTLRCSPRSGDLSVYWYQQSLDQGLQFLIQYYNGEERAKGNILERFSAQQFPDLHSELNLSSLELGDSALYFCASSSERVQLYFGQGTRLTVV.

The V call is TRBV15, the J call TRBJ2-7; 7 bases fit TRBD1. The CDR3 contains 16 residues. Germline CDR1 is LNHNV and CDR2 is YYDKDF (reference sequence). Unmatched junction bases numbered 9, after V lost 4 bases and J lost 0 bases. CDR3 sequence reads: CATSTDRDRGSYEQYF. DNA of the CDR3: TGTGCCACCAGCACCGACAGGGATCGGGGCTCCTACGAGCAGTACTTC.